One and the same sample provided the 28 T cell receptor beta chains below, sequenced in a study of OX40 agonist ivuxolimab in advanced cancers. Sequencing used immunoSEQ multiplex PCR; TCRdb keeps in-frame clones, though not all of them. The sample carries under 45,000 clones, under 85% recorded once. Sequenced material: CD4+ or CD8+ T cells sorted from blood, taken in a trial of the OX40 agonist ivuxolimab. The receptor source for this set is an adult with an advanced solid tumor such as melanoma, head and neck, liver or kidney cancer.

The gene calls are TRBV6-5 and TRBJ1-1; D may be TRBD1 (5 bases). Deletions cut 6 bases from V and 5 bases from J, with 16 bases between. Per the germline V gene, CDR1 is MNHEY and CDR2 is SVGAGI. The CDR3 consists of 14 residues. For the CDR3, the DNA is TGTGCCAGCAGCGGAAGAGGGGTAGGAACTGAAGCTTTCTTT. Amino acids: CASSGRGVGTEAFF.

This clone showed up just a few times. The chain employs TRBV7-9 and TRBJ2-3; D uncertain. V gave up 2 bases and J gave up 2 bases, with 8 bases separating them. The CDR3 runs 14 residues. Germline assignment: CDR1 SEHNR and CDR2 FQNEAQ (reference sequence). The CDR3 bases are TGTGCCAGCAGCTTAAACAGCTACACAGATACGCAGTATTTT. This encodes CASSLNSYTDTQYF.

This clone was counted a single time. CDR3 loop: CASSQQTGQETQYF. CDR3 in DNA: TGTGCCAGCAGTCAACAAACAGGGCAGGAGACCCAGTACTTC. V and J are TRBV7-2 and TRBJ2-5; perhaps TRBD1 as D (6 bases). Germline values: CDR1 SGHTA, CDR2 FQGNSA. Trimming took 6 bases from V and 5 from J, leaving 16 bases between them. This CDR3 contains 14 residues.

The chain is built from TRBV15 and TRBJ2-3; D unclear. Germline loops: CDR1 LNHNV, CDR2 YYDKDF (reference sequence). V was shortened by 0 bases and J by 1 base, with 8 bases between the two germline ends. The CDR3 is 15 residues long. The CDR3 loop reads CATSRDRSGTDTQYF. CDR3 nucleotides: TGTGCCACCAGCAGAGATCGTTCCGGCACAGATACGCAGTATTTT.

The CDR3 DNA is TGTGCCAGCAGCCCAGAGAGGAATTCACCCCTCCACTTT. It translates to CASSPERNSPLHF. This chain uses TRBV7-6 with TRBJ1-6; D call uncertain. The V end lost 5 bases, the J end lost 7 bases, and 9 bases lay between the germline ends. Looked up from germline, CDR1 is SGHVS and CDR2 is FNYEAQ. The CDR3 covers 13 residues. The whole variable domain, filled in from reference TRBV7-6 and TRBJ1-6, reads GAGVSQSPRYKVTKRGQDVALRCDPISGHVSLYWYRQALGQGPEFLTYFNYEAQQDKSGLPNDRFSAERPEGSISTLTIQRTEQRDSAMYRCASSPERNSPLHFGNGTRLTVT.

The CDR3 region is CAWSVQGYEQYF. The DNA for the CDR3 is TGTGCCTGGAGTGTACAGGGTTACGAGCAGTACTTC. This chain connects TRBV30 to TRBJ2-7; a possible D gene is TRBD1 (6 bases). The germline V gene has CDR1 GTSNPN and CDR2 SVGIG (reference sequence). V gave up 0 bases and J gave up 4 bases, with 7 bases separating them. This CDR3 comprises 12 residues.

V and J are TRBV7-9 and TRBJ2-4; possibly TRBD1 for D (6 bases). CDR1 and CDR2 from the germline V gene are SEHNR and FQNEAQ (reference sequence). The CDR3 loop spans 16 amino acids. The V end lost 1 base, the J end lost 5 bases, and 15 bases lay between the germline ends. CDR3 sequence: CASSLEGVRNQNIQYF. CDR3 bases: TGTGCCAGCAGCTTAGAGGGGGTGCGGAATCAAAACATTCAGTACTTC. Based on the CDR3 plus reference TRBV7-9 and TRBJ2-4, the full variable domain is DTGVSQNPRHKITKRGQNVTFRCDPISEHNRLYWYRQTLGQGPEFLTYFQNEAQLEKSRLLSDRFSAERPKGSFSTLEIQRTEQGDSAMYLCASSLEGVRNQNIQYFGAGTRLSVL.

This clone appeared once. The chain recombines TRBV18 with TRBJ2-3; D is unclear. V lost 1 base and J lost 2, with 10 bases in between. Germline V gene data show CDR1 as KGHSH and CDR2 as LQKENI. The CDR3 is made up of 15 amino acids. The CDR3 DNA reads TGTGCCAGCTCACCACAGACGGGTTTCACAGATACGCAGTATTTT. It yields the protein CASSPQTGFTDTQYF. The full variable domain, in which reference TRBV18 and TRBJ2-3 provide the parts outside the CDR3, is NAGVMQNPRHLVRRRGQEARLRCSPMKGHSHVYWYRQLPEEGLKFMVYLQKENIIDESGMPKERFSAEFPKEGPSILRIQQVVRGDSAAYFCASSPQTGFTDTQYFGPGTRLTVL.

The V gene is TRBV11-2, the J gene TRBJ2-5; possibly TRBD2 for D (6 bases). The germline V gene has CDR1 SGHAT and CDR2 FQNNGV. This CDR3 region has 15 residues. V was clipped by 3 bases and J by 0 bases, with 11 bases between them. CDR3 region: CASSFIGGYQETQYF. CDR3 bases: TGTGCCAGCAGCTTCATCGGGGGATACCAAGAGACCCAGTACTTC.

The chain recombines TRBV5-1 with TRBJ2-3, with D possibly TRBD1 on 5 matching bases. V gave up 4 bases and J gave up 0 bases, with 15 bases separating them. Germline values: CDR1 SGHRS, CDR2 YFSETQ. The CDR3 loop spans 16 amino acids. The CDR3 region is CASSPATQGSTDTQYF. CDR3 coding DNA: TGCGCCAGCAGCCCCGCAACCCAGGGCAGCACAGATACGCAGTATTTT.

The genes are TRBV18 and TRBJ2-5, with D possibly being TRBD1 (6 bases). CDR3 size: 15 residues. Trimming left V 2 bases short and J 4 bases short, with 14 bases between. CDR1 is KGHSH, CDR2 LQKENI, per germline. CDR3 residues: CASSPTTGMVETQYF. CDR3 bases: TGTGCCAGCTCACCAACAACAGGGATGGTAGAGACCCAGTACTTC.

This rearrangement joins TRBV28 to TRBJ2-3; tentative D call: TRBD1 (5 bases). The V end lost 3 bases, the J end lost 1 base, and 8 bases lay between the germline ends. CDR3 length: 14 residues. Germline-derived CDR1 and CDR2 are MDHEN and SYDVKM. As DNA, the CDR3 is TGTGCCAGCAGTTTCGGCAGGGGCACAGATACGCAGTATTTT. Protein sequence: CASSFGRGTDTQYF.

In its sample, this clone was seen a few times. The rearrangement uses TRBV18 and TRBJ2-7, with TRBD2 matching 9 bases. Germline V gene lookup returns CDR1 KGHSH and CDR2 LQKENI. This CDR3 spans 17 amino acids. The junction had 13 bases not matched to a gene; V was cut back by 3 bases and J by 4 bases. The CDR3: CASSPPGVAGDKYEQYF. CDR3 bases: TGTGCCAGCTCACCTCCGGGGGTAGCGGGGGATAAATACGAGCAGTACTTC.

The chain links TRBV5-8 to TRBJ2-1; the D gene is possibly TRBD1 (6 bases). CDR1 is SGHTS, CDR2 YDEGEE, per germline. The CDR3 contains 16 residues. The V end was cut by 4 bases, the J end by 6 bases, with 20 bases between. This chain's CDR3 is CASSGGYRAFVNEQFF. Written as DNA, the CDR3 is TGTGCCAGCAGCGGAGGCTACAGGGCTTTTGTCAATGAGCAGTTCTTC.

The DNA for the CDR3 is TGCGCCAGCAGAACCGGGACAGGGCGTTACGAGCAGTACTTC. It codes for CASRTGTGRYEQYF. The V call is TRBV10-2, the J call TRBJ2-7, with 9 bases fitting TRBD1. This CDR3 comprises 14 residues. Germline V CDR1 and CDR2: WSHSY, SAAADI. Trimming cost V 6 bases and J 4 bases; bases outside gene matches: 7.

J is TRBJ2-2 and V is TRBV30, with 7 positions matching TRBD1. After removal of 8 bases from V and 0 bases from J, the junction contained 12 bases not matched to a gene. The V gene's germline CDR1 is GTSNPN and CDR2 SVGIG (reference sequence). This CDR3 spans 16 amino acids. The CDR3 nucleotides read TGTGCCAGCGGAATGTTCGGGACAGCGAACACCGGGGAGCTGTTTTTT. It yields the protein CASGMFGTANTGELFF.

Comment on this clone: The sample holds other DNA sequences that translate to the same CDR3. The CDR3 DNA reads as TGTGCCAGCAGAGGGGAGAACACTGAAGCTTTCTTT. It is translated as CASRGENTEAFF. This chain uses TRBV2 with TRBJ1-1; D may be TRBD1 (5 bases). CDR3 length: 12 amino acids. Germline values: CDR1 SNHLY, CDR2 FYNNEI. The ends were cut back, 6 bases at V and 1 base at J, with 6 bases in the middle.

The genes are TRBV28 and TRBJ2-5; 11 bases match TRBD2. CDR3 length equals 15 residues. From germline, CDR1 is MDHEN and CDR2 SYDVKM. V shed 5 bases, J shed 4 bases, and the junction held 6 bases outside the gene matches. The CDR3 here is CASSLAGGRGETQYF. The CDR3 DNA is TGTGCCAGCAGTCTAGCGGGGGGCCGTGGAGAGACCCAGTACTTC.

V is TRBV9 and J is TRBJ2-1; tentatively, D is TRBD1 (5 bases). The germline V gene encodes CDR1 SGDLS and CDR2 YYNGEE. The ends were cut back, 1 base at V and 0 bases at J, with 14 bases in the middle. This CDR3 comprises 17 residues. CDR3 sequence (DNA): TGTGCCAGCAGCGTAACGACAGACGCTAGCTCCTACAATGAGCAGTTCTTC. Translation: CASSVTTDASSYNEQFF.

The chain is built from TRBV5-3 and TRBJ1-5, with D possibly matching TRBD1 (6 bases). TRBV5-3 is flagged as an ORF with uncertain function. Trimming took 4 bases from V and 9 from J, leaving 20 bases between them. The CDR3 is made up of 15 amino acids. The DNA of the CDR3 is TGTGCCAGAAGCCCGGACAGCGTTAGTTTGTCGCCCCAGCATTTT. Translated: CARSPDSVSLSPQHF.

The chain combines TRBV2 with TRBJ2-7; 10 bases match TRBD1. V shed 6 bases, J shed 1 base, and the junction held 12 bases outside the gene matches. The V gene's germline CDR1 is SNHLY and CDR2 FYNNEI. The CDR3 totals 17 residues. The CDR3 region has the DNA TGTGCCAGCAGAGCACTCCCGGGACAGGGGTTTTCCTACGAGCAGTACTTC. This gives the protein CASRALPGQGFSYEQYF.

The V gene is TRBV7-9, the J gene TRBJ2-7; 9 nucleotides align to TRBD2. Germline trimming cut 8 bases from V and 7 bases from J; bases unmatched to any gene: 9. This CDR3 has 13 residues. Germline CDR1 is SEHNR and CDR2 is FQNEAQ (reference sequence). Here the CDR3 reads CASAAGGPREQYF. Written as DNA, the CDR3 is TGTGCCAGCGCGGCGGGGGGGCCGAGAGAGCAGTACTTC. The variable domain in full, with the rest retrieved from reference TRBV7-9 and TRBJ2-7, is DTGVSQNPRHKITKRGQNVTFRCDPISEHNRLYWYRQTLGQGPEFLTYFQNEAQLEKSRLLSDRFSAERPKGSFSTLEIQRTEQGDSAMYLCASAAGGPREQYFGPGTRLTVT.

The chain joins TRBV9 to TRBJ2-5; 12 positions match TRBD1. In germline, CDR1 is SGDLS, CDR2 YYNGEE. J lost 3 bases, V lost 3 bases, and 6 bases had no gene match. This CDR3 is built from 16 residues. The CDR3 DNA follows: TGTGCCAGCAGCGAGGGGACAGGGGGCCGGGAAGAGACCCAGTACTTC. As protein: CASSEGTGGREETQYF.

This chain uses TRBV7-2 with TRBJ2-1; TRBD2 agrees at 8 bases. Germline values: CDR1 SGHTA, CDR2 FQGNSA. The V segment lost 6 bases and the J segment 9 bases; nucleotides outside the gene matches: 10. The CDR3 has 14 residues. Here the CDR3 reads CASRGPGLDSEQFF. The CDR3 nucleotides are TGTGCCAGCAGGGGTCCGGGACTAGACTCTGAGCAGTTCTTC.

This sequence joins TRBV19 and TRBJ1-5; 7 nucleotides match TRBD1. V lost 2 bases and J lost 0; bases outside the gene matches: 1. Germline values: CDR1 LNHDA, CDR2 SQIVND (reference sequence). This CDR3 has 15 amino acids. CDR3 coding DNA: TGTGCCAGTAGTATAACAGGGGTTAGCAATCAGCCCCAGCATTTT. It specifies CASSITGVSNQPQHF.

The CDR3 DNA reads TGCAGCGTGCAGACAGGGCCCCAGGCAGATACGCAGTATTTT. This codes for CSVQTGPQADTQYF. V usage is TRBV29-1 and J usage is TRBJ2-3; 7 bases match TRBD1. The CDR3 totals 14 residues. CDR1 and CDR2 (germline): SQVTM, ANQGSEA. V lost 6 bases, J lost 4 bases, and 10 bases stayed unmatched.

The gene calls are TRBV19 and TRBJ1-1; a weak D match, TRBD1 (5 bases). The CDR3 is 14 residues long. CDR1 is LNHDA, CDR2 SQIVND, per germline (reference sequence). V was pared by 5 bases and J by 4 bases, with 14 bases between. The CDR3 reads CASSPFRDLTEAFF. The CDR3 DNA reads as TGTGCCAGTAGTCCCTTCAGGGATCTCACTGAAGCTTTCTTT.

The chain has TRBV7-8 and TRBJ1-1; D is uncertain. The CDR3 covers 13 residues. CDR1 and CDR2 (germline): SGHVS, FQNEAQ. The V end was cut by 1 base, the J end by 4 bases, with 7 bases between. The CDR3 sequence: CASSLVFGTEAFF. The DNA of the CDR3 is TGTGCCAGCAGCTTAGTTTTCGGCACTGAAGCTTTCTTT.